The clone carrying this T cell receptor (beta chain) was seen ten or more times. Its antigen is not known. These data belong to a study of CD8 T cells in ankylosing spondylitis. Study findings and constraints: Characteristic of ankylosing spondylitis blood, it appeared, was a TCR beta motif comprising several highly homologous variants. Researchers reportedly found disease-linked clones significantly enriched in matched ankylosing spondylitis synovial fluid. Disease-associated clonotypes exhibited CD8+ identity and were relatively infrequent in peripheral blood.

It was by quantitative 5'-RACE with molecular barcodes that TCR beta libraries were made. Via MiXCR, TCRdb re-called the 5' RACE reads, giving one row per CDR3 protein. Among about 500,000 distinct CDR3 sequences listed, roughly 5% were seen once. The CDR3 is 14 amino acids. Trimming took 1 base from V and 4 from J, leaving 10 bases between them. Looked up from germline, CDR1 is LNHNV and CDR2 is YYDKDF (reference sequence). The receptor was isolated from a male donor with ankylosing spondylitis. The specimen sequenced was blood, either unsorted or a sorted T cell fraction (not recorded which). The chain employs TRBV15 and TRBJ1-2; D remains unclear. The CDR3 here is CATSRGGIGYGYTF. CDR3 coding DNA: TGTGCCACCAGCAGAGGGGGTATCGGCTATGGCTACACCTTC.